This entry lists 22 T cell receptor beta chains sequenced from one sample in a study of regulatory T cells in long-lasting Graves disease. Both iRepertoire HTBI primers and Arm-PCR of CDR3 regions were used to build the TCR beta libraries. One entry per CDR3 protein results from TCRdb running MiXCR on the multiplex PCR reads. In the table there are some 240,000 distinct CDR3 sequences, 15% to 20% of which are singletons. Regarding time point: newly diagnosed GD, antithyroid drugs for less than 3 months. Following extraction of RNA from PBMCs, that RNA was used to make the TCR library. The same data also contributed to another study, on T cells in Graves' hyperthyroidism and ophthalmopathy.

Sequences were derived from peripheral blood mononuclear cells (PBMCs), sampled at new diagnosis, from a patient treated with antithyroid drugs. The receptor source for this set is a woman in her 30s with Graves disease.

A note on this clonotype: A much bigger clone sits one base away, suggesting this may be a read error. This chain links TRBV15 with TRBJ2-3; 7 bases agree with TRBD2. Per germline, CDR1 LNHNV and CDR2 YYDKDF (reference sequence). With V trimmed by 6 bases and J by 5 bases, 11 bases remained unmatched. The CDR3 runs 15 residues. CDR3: CATRSRGVAGDTQYF. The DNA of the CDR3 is TGTGCCACCAGGTCGAGGGGAGTAGCGGGAGATACGCAGTATTTT.

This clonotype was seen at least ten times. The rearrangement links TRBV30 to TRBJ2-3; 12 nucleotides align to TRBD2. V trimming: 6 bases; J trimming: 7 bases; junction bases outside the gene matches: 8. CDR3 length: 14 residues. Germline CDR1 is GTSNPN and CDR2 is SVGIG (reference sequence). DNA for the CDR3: TGTGCCTGCAGACTAGCGGGAGTCTCAAATACGCAGTATTTT. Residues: CACRLAGVSNTQYF. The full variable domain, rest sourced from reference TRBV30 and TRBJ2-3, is SQTIHQWPATLVQPVGSPLSLECTVEGTSNPNLYWYRQAAGRGLQLLFYSVGIGQISSEVPQNLSASRPQDRQFILSSKKLLLSDSGFYLCACRLAGVSNTQYFGPGTRLTVL.

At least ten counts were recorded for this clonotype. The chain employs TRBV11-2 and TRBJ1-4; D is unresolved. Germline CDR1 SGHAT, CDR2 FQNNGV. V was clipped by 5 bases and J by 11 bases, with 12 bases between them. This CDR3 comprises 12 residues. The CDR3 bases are TGTGCCAGCAGCCCTAGACCCGGTAAACTGTTTTTT. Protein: CASSPRPGKLFF.

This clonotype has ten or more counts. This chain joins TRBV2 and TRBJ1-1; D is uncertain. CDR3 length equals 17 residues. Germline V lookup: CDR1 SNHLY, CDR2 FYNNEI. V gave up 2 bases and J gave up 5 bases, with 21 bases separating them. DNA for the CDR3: TGTGCCAGCAGTGAATTCGGGGTTCAGCTGGTAACGACTGAAGCTTTCTTT. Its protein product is CASSEFGVQLVTTEAFF.

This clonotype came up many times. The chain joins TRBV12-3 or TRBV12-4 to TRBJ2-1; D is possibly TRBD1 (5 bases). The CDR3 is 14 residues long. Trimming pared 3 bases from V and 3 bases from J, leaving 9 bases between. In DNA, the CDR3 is TGTGCCAGCAGTTTTTCAGGGAACTACAATGAGCAGTTCTTC. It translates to CASSFSGNYNEQFF.

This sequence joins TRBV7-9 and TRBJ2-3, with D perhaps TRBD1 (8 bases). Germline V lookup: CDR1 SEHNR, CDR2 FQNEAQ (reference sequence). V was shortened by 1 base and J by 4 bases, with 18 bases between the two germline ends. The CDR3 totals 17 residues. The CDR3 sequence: CASSLERLAGGPDTQYF. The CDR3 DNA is TGTGCCAGCAGCTTAGAAAGACTAGCAGGGGGCCCAGATACGCAGTATTTT. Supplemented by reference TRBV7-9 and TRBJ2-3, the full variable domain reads DTGVSQNPRHKITKRGQNVTFRCDPISEHNRLYWYRQTLGQGPEFLTYFQNEAQLEKSRLLSDRFSAERPKGSFSTLEIQRTEQGDSAMYLCASSLERLAGGPDTQYFGPGTRLTVL.

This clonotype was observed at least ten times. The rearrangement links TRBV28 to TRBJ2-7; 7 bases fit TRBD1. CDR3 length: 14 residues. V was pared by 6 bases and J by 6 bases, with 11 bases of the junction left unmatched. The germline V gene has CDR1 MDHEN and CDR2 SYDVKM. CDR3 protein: CASRTYDRDTEQYF. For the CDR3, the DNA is TGTGCCAGCAGAACCTACGACAGGGATACCGAGCAGTACTTC.

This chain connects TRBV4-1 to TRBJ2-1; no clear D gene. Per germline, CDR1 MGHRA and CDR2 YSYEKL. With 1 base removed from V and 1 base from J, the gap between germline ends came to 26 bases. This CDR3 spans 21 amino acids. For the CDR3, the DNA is TGCGCCAGCAGCCAAGCTCGAAAACCCCGCCGGAGCTCTCGTTCCTACAATGAGCAGTTCTTC. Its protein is CASSQARKPRRSSRSYNEQFF.

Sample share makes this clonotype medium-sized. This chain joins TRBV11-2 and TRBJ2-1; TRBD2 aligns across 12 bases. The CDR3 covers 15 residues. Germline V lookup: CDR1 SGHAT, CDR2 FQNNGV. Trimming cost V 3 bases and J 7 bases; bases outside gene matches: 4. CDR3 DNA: TGTGCCAGCAGCTTTACTAGCGGGGGGAGTAATGAGCAGTTCTTC. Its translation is CASSFTSGGSNEQFF.

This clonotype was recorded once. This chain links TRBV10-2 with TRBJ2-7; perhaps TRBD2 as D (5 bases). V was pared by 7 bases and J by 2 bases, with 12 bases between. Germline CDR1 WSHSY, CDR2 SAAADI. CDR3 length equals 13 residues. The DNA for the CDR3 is TGCGCCAGCACGGCGGGCTCAACCTACGAGCAGTACTTC. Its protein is CASTAGSTYEQYF.

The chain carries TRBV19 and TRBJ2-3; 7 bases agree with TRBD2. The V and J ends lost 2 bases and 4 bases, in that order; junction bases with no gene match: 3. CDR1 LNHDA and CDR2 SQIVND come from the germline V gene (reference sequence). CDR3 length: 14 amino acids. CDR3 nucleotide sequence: TGTGCCAGTAGTATAAGGACTAGTGCAGATACGCAGTATTTT. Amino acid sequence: CASSIRTSADTQYF. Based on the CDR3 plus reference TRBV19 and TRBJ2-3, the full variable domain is DGGITQSPKYLFRKEGQNVTLSCEQNLNHDAMYWYRQDPGQGLRLIYYSQIVNDFQKGDIAEGYSVSREKKESFPLTVTSAQKNPTAFYLCASSIRTSADTQYFGPGTRLTVL.

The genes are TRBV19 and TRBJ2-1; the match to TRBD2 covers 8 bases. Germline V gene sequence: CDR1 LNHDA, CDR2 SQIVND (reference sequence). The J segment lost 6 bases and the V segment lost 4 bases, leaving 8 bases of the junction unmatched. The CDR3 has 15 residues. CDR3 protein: CASSNSGGAFNEQFF. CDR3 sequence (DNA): TGTGCCAGTAGTAATTCCGGGGGGGCCTTCAATGAGCAGTTCTTC. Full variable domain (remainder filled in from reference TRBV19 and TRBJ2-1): DGGITQSPKYLFRKEGQNVTLSCEQNLNHDAMYWYRQDPGQGLRLIYYSQIVNDFQKGDIAEGYSVSREKKESFPLTVTSAQKNPTAFYLCASSNSGGAFNEQFFGPGTRLTVL.

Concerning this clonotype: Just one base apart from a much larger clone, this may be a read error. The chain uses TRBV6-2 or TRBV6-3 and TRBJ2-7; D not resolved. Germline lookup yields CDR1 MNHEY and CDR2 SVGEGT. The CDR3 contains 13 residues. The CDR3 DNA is TGTGCCAGCGCCCCGGGCCCTACCTACGAGCGGTACTTC. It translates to CASAPGPTYERYF.

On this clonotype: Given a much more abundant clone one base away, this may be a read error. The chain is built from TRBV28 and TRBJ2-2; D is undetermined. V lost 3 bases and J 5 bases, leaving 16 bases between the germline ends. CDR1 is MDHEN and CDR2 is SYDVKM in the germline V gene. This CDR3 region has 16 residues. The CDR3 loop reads CASSFHPRARTGELFF. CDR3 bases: TGTGCCAGCAGTTTCCACCCAAGGGCGCGAACCGGGGAGCTGTTTTTT.

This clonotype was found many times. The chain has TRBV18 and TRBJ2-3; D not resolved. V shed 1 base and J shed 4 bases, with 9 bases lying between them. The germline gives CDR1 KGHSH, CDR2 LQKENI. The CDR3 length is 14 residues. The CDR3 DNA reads TGTGCCAGCTCACCACGGCTAGAGCCAGATACGCAGTATTTT. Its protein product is CASSPRLEPDTQYF.

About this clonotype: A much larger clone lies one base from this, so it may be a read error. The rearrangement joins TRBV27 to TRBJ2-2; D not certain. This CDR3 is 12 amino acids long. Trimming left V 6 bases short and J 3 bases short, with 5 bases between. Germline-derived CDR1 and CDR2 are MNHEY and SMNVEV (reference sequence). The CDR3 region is CASSQYTGELFF. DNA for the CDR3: TGTGCCAGCAGCCAATACACCGGGGAGCTGTTTTTT.

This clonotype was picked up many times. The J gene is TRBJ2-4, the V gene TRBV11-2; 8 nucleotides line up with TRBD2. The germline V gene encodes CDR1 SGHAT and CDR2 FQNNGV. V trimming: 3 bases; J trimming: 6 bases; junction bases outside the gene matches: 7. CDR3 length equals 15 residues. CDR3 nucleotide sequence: TGTGCCAGCAGCTTTGGCGGGGGGCAGGGAAACATTCAGTACTTC. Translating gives CASSFGGGQGNIQYF.

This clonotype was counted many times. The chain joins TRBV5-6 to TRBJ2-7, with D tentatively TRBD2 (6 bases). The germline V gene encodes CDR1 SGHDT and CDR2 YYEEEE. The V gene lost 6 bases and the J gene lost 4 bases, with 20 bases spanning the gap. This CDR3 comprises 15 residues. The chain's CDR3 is CASTDLGGDVYEQYF. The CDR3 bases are TGTGCCAGCACCGACCTCGGGGGAGATGTATACGAGCAGTACTTC. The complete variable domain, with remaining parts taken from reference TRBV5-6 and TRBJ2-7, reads DAGVTQSPTHLIKTRGQQVTLRCSPKSGHDTVSWYQQALGQGPQFIFQYYEEEERQRGNFPDRFSGHQFPNYSSELNVNALLLGDSALYLCASTDLGGDVYEQYFGPGTRLTVT.

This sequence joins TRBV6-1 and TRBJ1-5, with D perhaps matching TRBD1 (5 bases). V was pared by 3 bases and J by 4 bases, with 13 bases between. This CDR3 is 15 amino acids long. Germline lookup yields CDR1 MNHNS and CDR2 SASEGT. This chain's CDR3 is CASSDHGQGNQPQHF. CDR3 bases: TGTGCCAGCAGTGACCACGGCCAGGGAAATCAGCCCCAGCATTTT.

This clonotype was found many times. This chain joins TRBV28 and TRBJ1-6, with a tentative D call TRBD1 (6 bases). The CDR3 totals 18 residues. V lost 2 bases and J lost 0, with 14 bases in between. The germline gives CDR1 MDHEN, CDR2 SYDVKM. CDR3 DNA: TGTGCCAGCAGTTTAGAGGATACAGGGAGCTCCTATAATTCACCCCTCCACTTT. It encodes CASSLEDTGSSYNSPLHF.

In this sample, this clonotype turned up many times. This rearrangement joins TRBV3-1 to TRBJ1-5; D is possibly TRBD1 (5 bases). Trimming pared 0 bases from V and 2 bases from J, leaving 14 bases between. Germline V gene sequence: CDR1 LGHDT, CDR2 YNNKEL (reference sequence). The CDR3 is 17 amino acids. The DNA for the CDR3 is TGTGCCAGCAGCCAAGAGGACCGGGGCTCGGGCAATCAGCCCCAGCATTTT. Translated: CASSQEDRGSGNQPQHF.

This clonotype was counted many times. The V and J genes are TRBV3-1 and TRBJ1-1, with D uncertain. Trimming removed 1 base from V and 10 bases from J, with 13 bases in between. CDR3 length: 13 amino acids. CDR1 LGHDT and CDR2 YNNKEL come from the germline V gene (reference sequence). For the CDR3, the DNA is TGTGCCAGCAGCCAAGGGAGTAGGTTGGTAGCTTTCTTT. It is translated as CASSQGSRLVAFF.